This T cell receptor beta chain was sequenced for a study of blood T cell repertoires in COVID-19. The wider study: Samples taken during acute and convalescent COVID-19 were collected in the United States, Italy and Spain.

Germline V gene lookup returns CDR1 SNHLY and CDR2 FYNNEI. CDR3 length: 14 residues. The V segment lost 10 bases and the J segment 9 bases; nucleotides outside the gene matches: 11. Here immunoSEQ multiplex PCR was the method, and the copy in TCRdb shows in-frame clones only, minus some. The sample lists over 200,000 clones, roughly 84% occurring once. Material: peripheral blood. The clonotype was recovered from a man between 35 and 55 years old with active or convalescent COVID-19. V usage is TRBV2 and J usage is TRBJ2-5; TRBD2 aligns across 13 bases. The CDR3 loop reads CAIKGLAGPGAQYF. Here the CDR3 DNA reads TGTGCCATCAAGGGACTAGCGGGGCCCGGGGCCCAGTACTTC.